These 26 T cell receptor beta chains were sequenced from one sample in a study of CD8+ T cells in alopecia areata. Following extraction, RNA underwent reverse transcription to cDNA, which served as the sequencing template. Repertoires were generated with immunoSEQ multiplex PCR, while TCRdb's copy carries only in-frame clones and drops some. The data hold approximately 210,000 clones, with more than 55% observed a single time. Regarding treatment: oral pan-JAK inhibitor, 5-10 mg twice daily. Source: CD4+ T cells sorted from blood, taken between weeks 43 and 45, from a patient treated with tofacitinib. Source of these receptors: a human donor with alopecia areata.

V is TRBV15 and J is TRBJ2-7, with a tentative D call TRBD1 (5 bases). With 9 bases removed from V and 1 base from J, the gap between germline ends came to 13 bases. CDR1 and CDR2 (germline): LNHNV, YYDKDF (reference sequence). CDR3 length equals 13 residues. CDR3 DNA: TGTGCCACGTACAACCCAGGGTCCTACGAGCAGTACTTC. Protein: CATYNPGSYEQYF. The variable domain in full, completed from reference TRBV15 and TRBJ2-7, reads DAMVIQNPRYQVTQFGKPVTLSCSQTLNHNVMYWYQQKSSQAPKLLFHYYDKDFNNEADTPDNFQSRRPNTSFCFLDIRSPGLGDTAMYLCATYNPGSYEQYFGPGTRLTVT.

CDR3 nucleotides: TGCGCCAGCAGCCAAAGACTAGCGGAGCTCCAAGAGACCCAGTACTTC. Its translation is CASSQRLAELQETQYF. This chain connects TRBV4-3 to TRBJ2-5, with 9 bases aligning to TRBD2. This CDR3 comprises 16 residues. The germline CDR1 and CDR2 sequences are LGHNA and YSLEER. J lost 1 base, V lost 2 bases, and 5 bases had no gene match.

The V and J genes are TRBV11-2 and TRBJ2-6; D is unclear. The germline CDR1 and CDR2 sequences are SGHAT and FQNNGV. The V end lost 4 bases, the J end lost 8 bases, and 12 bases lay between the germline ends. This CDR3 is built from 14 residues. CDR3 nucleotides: TGTGCCAGCAGCTACCTTATGAGTACCAACGTCCTGACTTTC. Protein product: CASSYLMSTNVLTF.

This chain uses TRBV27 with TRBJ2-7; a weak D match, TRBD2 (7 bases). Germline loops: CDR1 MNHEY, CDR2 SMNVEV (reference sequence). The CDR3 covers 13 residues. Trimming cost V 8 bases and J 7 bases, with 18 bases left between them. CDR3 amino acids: CASWAGGGREQYF. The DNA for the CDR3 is TGTGCCAGCTGGGCTGGGGGCGGGAGAGAGCAGTACTTC.

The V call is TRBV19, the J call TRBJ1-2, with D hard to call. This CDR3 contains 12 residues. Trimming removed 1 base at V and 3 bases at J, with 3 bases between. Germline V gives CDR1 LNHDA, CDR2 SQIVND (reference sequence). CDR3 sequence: CASSIGDYGYTF. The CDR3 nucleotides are TGTGCCAGTAGTATAGGAGACTATGGCTACACCTTC.

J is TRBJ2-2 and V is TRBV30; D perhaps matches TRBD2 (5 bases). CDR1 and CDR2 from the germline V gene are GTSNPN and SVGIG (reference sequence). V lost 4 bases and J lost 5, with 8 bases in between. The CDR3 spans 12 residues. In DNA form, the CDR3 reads TGTGCCTGGACTAGCATTACCGGGGAGCTGTTTTTT. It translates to CAWTSITGELFF.

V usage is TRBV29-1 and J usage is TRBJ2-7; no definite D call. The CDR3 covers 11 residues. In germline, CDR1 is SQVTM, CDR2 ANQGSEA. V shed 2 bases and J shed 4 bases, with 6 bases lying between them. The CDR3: CSVEFQYEQYF. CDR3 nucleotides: TGCAGCGTTGAATTTCAGTACGAGCAGTACTTC.

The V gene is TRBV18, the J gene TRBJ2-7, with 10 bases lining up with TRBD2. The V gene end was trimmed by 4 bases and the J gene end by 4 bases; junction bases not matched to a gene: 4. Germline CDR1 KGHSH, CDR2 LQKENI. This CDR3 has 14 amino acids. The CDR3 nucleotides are TGTGCCAGCTCACTCAAGCGGGGGGGATACGAGCAGTACTTC. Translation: CASSLKRGGYEQYF.

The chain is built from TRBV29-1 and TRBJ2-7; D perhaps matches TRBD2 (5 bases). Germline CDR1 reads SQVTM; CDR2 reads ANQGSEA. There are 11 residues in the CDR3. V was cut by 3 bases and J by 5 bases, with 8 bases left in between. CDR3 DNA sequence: TGCAGCGTTGATTACGGGGACGAGCAGTACTTC. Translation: CSVDYGDEQYF.

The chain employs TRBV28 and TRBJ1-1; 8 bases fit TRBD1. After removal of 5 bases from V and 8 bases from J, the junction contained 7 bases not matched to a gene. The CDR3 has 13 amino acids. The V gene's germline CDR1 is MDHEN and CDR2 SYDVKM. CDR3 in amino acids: CASSRTGGREAFF. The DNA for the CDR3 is TGTGCCAGCAGTCGTACAGGGGGTAGGGAAGCTTTCTTT. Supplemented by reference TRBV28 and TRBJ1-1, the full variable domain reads DVKVTQSSRYLVKRTGEKVFLECVQDMDHENMFWYRQDPGLGLRLIYFSYDVKMKEKGDIPEGYSVSREKKERFSLILESASTNQTSMYLCASSRTGGREAFFGQGTRLTVV.

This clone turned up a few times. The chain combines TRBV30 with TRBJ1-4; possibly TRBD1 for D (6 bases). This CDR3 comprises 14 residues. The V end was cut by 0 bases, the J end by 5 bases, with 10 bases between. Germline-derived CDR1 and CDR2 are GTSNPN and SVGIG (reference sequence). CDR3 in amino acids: CAWSVLGGNEKLFF. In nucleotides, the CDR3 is TGTGCCTGGAGTGTACTAGGGGGGAATGAAAAACTGTTTTTT.

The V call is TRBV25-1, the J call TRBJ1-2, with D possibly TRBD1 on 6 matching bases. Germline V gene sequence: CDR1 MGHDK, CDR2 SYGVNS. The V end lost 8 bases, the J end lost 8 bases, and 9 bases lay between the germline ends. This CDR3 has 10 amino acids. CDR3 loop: CASRGQGYTF. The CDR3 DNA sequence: TGTGCCAGCCGCGGACAGGGCTACACCTTC.

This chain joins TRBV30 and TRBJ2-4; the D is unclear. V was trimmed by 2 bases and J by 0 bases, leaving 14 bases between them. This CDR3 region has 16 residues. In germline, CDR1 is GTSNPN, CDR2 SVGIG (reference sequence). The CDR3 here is CAWSRRSNLAKNIQYF. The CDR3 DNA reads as TGTGCCTGGAGTAGACGGAGCAACCTAGCCAAAAACATTCAGTACTTC.

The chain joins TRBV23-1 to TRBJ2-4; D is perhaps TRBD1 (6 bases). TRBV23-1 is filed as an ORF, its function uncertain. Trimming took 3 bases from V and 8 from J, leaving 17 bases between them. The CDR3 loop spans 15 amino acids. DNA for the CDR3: TGCGCCAGCAGTCACCCAACCCACAGGGAGTACATTCAGTACTTC. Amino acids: CASSHPTHREYIQYF.

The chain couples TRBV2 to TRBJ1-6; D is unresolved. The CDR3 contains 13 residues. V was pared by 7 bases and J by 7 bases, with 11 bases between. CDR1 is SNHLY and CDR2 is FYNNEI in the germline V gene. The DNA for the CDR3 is TGTGCCAGCACGCCCGCGCCCAATTCACCCCTCCACTTT. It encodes CASTPAPNSPLHF.

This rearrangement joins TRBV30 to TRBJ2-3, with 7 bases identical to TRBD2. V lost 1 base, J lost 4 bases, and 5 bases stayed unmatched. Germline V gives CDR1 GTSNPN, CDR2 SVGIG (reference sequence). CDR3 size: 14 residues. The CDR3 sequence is CAWSGLAVADTQYF. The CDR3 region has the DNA TGTGCCTGGAGTGGACTAGCTGTTGCAGATACGCAGTATTTT.

The CDR3 loop reads CASSLVPGSGNTIYF. CDR3 bases: TGTGCCAGCAGCTTAGTCCCGGGCTCCGGAAACACCATATATTTT. The rearrangement links TRBV13 to TRBJ1-3; D is uncertain. V lost 1 base, J lost 4 bases, and 11 bases lay in between. There are 15 residues in the CDR3. Germline V gene sequence: CDR1 PRHDT, CDR2 FYEKMQ (reference sequence).

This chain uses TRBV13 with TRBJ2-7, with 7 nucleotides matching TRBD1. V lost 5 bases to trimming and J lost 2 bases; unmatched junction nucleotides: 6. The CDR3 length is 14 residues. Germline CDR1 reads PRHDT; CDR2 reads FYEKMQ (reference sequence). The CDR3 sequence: CASSPRTGAYEQYF. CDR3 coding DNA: TGTGCCAGCAGCCCCCGGACAGGAGCCTACGAGCAGTACTTC. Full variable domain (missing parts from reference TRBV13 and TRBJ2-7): AAGVIQSPRHLIKEKRETATLKCYPIPRHDTVYWYQQGPGQDPQFLISFYEKMQSDKGSIPDRFSAQQFSDYHSELNMSSLELGDSALYFCASSPRTGAYEQYFGPGTRLTVT.

CDR3 sequence: CSSALSQETQYF. The CDR3 coding sequence is TGCAGCTCAGCCCTTTCCCAAGAGACCCAGTACTTC. V gene TRBV29-1 combines with J gene TRBJ2-5, with unresolved D. The CDR3 runs to 12 residues. Germline assignment: CDR1 SQVTM and CDR2 ANQGSEA. Trimming left V 8 bases short and J 1 base short, with 11 bases between.

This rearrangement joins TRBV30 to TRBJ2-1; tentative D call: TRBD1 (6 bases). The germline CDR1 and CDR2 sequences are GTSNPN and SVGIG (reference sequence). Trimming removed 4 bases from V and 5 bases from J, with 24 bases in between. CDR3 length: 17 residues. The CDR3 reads CAWTKTGTRFFNNEQFF. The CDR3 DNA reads TGTGCCTGGACCAAAACCGGGACAAGATTTTTTAACAATGAGCAGTTCTTC.

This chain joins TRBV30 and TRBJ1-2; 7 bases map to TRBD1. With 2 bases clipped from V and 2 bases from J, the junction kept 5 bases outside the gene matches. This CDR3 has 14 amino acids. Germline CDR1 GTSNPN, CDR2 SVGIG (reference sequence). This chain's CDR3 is CAWSPSGQNYGYTF. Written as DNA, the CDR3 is TGTGCCTGGAGTCCGTCGGGACAGAACTATGGCTACACCTTC. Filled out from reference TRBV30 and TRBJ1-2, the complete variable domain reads SQTIHQWPATLVQPVGSPLSLECTVEGTSNPNLYWYRQAAGRGLQLLFYSVGIGQISSEVPQNLSASRPQDRQFILSSKKLLLSDSGFYLCAWSPSGQNYGYTFGSGTRLTVV.

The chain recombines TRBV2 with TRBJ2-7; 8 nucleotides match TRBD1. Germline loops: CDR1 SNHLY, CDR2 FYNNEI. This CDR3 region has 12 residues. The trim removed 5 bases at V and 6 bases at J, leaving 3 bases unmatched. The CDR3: CASSFDRGEQYF. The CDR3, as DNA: TGTGCCAGCAGTTTTGACAGGGGCGAGCAGTACTTC.

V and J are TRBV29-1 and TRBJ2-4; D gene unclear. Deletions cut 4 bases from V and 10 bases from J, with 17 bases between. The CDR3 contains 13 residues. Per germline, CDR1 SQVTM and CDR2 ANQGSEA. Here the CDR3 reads CSVARNSPPIQYF. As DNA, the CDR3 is TGCAGCGTTGCGCGGAACAGCCCCCCTATTCAGTACTTC.

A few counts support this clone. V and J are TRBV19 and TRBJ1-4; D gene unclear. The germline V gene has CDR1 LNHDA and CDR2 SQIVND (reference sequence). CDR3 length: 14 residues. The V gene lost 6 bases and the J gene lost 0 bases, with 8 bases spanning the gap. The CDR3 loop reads CASREPATNEKLFF. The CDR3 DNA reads TGTGCCAGTAGAGAGCCTGCAACTAATGAAAAACTGTTTTTT.

The CDR3, as DNA: TGTGCCGGGCTGATACCGATGAATCAGCCCCAGCATTTT. Its protein product is CAGLIPMNQPQHF. V usage is TRBV7-6 and J usage is TRBJ1-5; D remains ambiguous. Germline lookup yields CDR1 SGHVS and CDR2 FNYEAQ. V was trimmed by 11 bases and J by 4 bases, leaving 15 bases between them. The CDR3 has 13 amino acids.

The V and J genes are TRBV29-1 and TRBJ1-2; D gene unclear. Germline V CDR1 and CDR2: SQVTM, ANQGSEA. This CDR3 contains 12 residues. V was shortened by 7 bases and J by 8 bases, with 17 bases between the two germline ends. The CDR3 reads CSARVLLGGYTF. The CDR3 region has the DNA TGCAGCGCTAGGGTCCTGCTGGGAGGCTACACCTTC.